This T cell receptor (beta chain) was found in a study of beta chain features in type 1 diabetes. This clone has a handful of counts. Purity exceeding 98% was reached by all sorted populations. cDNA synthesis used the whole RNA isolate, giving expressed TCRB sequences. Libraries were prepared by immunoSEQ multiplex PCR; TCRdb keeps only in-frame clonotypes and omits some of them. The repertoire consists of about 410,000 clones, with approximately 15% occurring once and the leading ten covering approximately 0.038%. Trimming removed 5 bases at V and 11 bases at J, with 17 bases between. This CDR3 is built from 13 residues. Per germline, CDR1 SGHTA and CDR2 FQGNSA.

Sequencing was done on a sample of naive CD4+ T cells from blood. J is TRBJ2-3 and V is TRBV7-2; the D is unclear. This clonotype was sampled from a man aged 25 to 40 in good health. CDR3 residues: CASSLGALSGQYF. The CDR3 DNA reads TGTGCCAGCAGCCTGGGCGCGCTGTCTGGGCAGTATTTT.